Listed below are T cell receptor beta chains from one sample, sequenced in a study of blood T cell repertoires in COVID-19. This table comes from immunoSEQ multiplex PCR, and its TCRdb copy is limited to in-frame clones, with some not included. In the table there are 150,000 or so clones, around 88% of which are singletons. The specimen sequenced was PBMCs or T cells enriched from blood (not recorded which). These TCRs come from a woman between 45 and 60 years old in a cohort exposed to, infected with or recovered from COVID-19 (not recorded which). Both conserved end residues are part of each CDR3. D genes are given only for firm matches. Clone size is given for some rows only: seen once, a few or many times, or a class if the clone is expanded.

clone_size j_call v_call d_call cdr3_aa cdr3_nt
. TRBJ2-1 TRBV4-2 . CASSPISVDHNEQFF TGTGCCAGCAGCCCGATTAGTGTAGATCACAATGAGCAGTTCTTC
. TRBJ2-2 TRBV4-2 . CASSLEHSSTGELFF TGTGCCAGCAGCCTGGAGCACTCCTCCACCGGGGAGCTGTTTTTT
. TRBJ1-1 TRBV6-6 . CASTARPGTEAFF TGTGCCAGCACTGCAAGACCGGGGACTGAAGCTTTCTTT
. TRBJ1-4 TRBV6-2/TRBV6-3 TRBD1 CASSYSDREYVVNEKLFF TGTGCCAGCAGTTACTCGGACAGGGAATACGTCGTGAATGAAAAACTGTTTTTT
. TRBJ1-4 TRBV5-1 . CASTWTKGEKLFF TGCGCCAGCACCTGGACTAAAGGAGAAAAACTGTTTTTT
. TRBJ1-2 TRBV6-5 TRBD1 CASSLATGVDGYTF TGTGCCAGCAGCCTCGCTACAGGGGTTGATGGCTACACCTTC
once TRBJ2-7 TRBV6-5 TRBD1 CASRGQMSSYEQYF TGTGCCAGCAGGGGACAGATGAGCTCCTACGAGCAGTACTTC
. TRBJ1-4 TRBV5-1 . CASSPFGAATNEKLFF TGCGCCAGCAGCCCCTTCGGTGCTGCAACTAATGAAAAACTGTTTTTT
. TRBJ2-2 TRBV5-6 TRBD2 CASRTSGGGNGELFF TGTGCCAGCCGGACTAGCGGGGGTGGGAACGGGGAGCTGTTTTTT
. TRBJ1-5 TRBV28 TRBD1 CASSLGGTGYQPQHF TGTGCCAGCAGTTTGGGGGGGACAGGGTATCAGCCCCAGCATTTT
. TRBJ1-2 TRBV6-5 TRBD1 CASSTPGQLYGYTF TGTGCCAGCAGTACTCCGGGACAGCTCTATGGCTACACCTTC
. TRBJ1-2 TRBV28 . CASSWGSYGYTF TGTGCCAGCAGTTGGGGCAGCTATGGCTACACCTTC
. TRBJ2-5 TRBV28 TRBD1 CASSENRGEETQYF TGTGCCAGCAGTGAGAACAGGGGGGAGGAGACCCAGTACTTC
. TRBJ1-4 TRBV9 . CASSSLGQANEKLFF TGTGCCAGCAGCTCCCTAGGACAAGCTAATGAAAAACTGTTTTTT
once TRBJ1-5 TRBV28 TRBD1 CASRATGNGNQPQHF TGTGCCAGCAGGGCGACAGGGAATGGCAATCAGCCCCAGCATTTT
. TRBJ1-1 TRBV29-1 . CSVGGQQDTEAFF TGCAGCGTCGGAGGACAGCAAGACACTGAAGCTTTCTTT
once TRBJ2-1 TRBV15 TRBD1 CATSREHPWTGSNEQFF TGTGCCACCAGCAGAGAGCATCCATGGACAGGGTCGAATGAGCAGTTCTTC
once TRBJ2-2 TRBV5-4 . CASSLEPWLAGELFF TGTGCCAGCAGCTTGGAACCGTGGCTAGCCGGGGAGCTGTTTTTT
. TRBJ2-5 TRBV5-1 TRBD1 CASRGQAGQETQYF TGCGCCAGCAGGGGACAGGCAGGGCAAGAGACCCAGTACTTC
. TRBJ2-3 TRBV4-2 TRBD2 CASSRPGGDTQYF TGTGCCAGCAGCCGCCCGGGGGGGGATACGCAGTATTTT
once TRBJ2-1 TRBV28 . CASSLEGIQFF TGTGCCAGCAGTTTAGAGGGTATCCAGTTCTTC
. TRBJ2-1 TRBV5-1 TRBD2 CASSLEETSGGIEQFF TGCGCCAGCAGCTTGGAAGAGACTAGCGGGGGGATTGAGCAGTTCTTC
. TRBJ2-1 TRBV24-1 . CATSDWGNYNEQFF TGTGCCACCAGTGATTGGGGCAATTACAATGAGCAGTTCTTC
. TRBJ2-2 TRBV2 TRBD1 CASTRDSPNTGELFF TGTGCCAGCACTAGGGACAGCCCGAACACCGGGGAGCTGTTTTTT
few TRBJ1-2 TRBV10-3 . CAIVEPPGGYTF TGTGCCATCGTTGAGCCCCCGGGGGGCTACACCTTC
. TRBJ1-2 TRBV3-1/TRBV3-2 TRBD1 CASSGRDRKAYGYTF TGTGCCAGCAGCGGCCGGGACAGGAAAGCGTATGGCTACACCTTC